This T cell receptor (beta chain) was found in a study of cytomegalovirus exposure and HLA in healthy donors. The study's findings and limits: In a later analysis, at a false discovery rate of 0.05, 15,000 to 20,000 TCR beta sequences matched HLA alleles. In an earlier analysis, most TCR beta V segments were productive about 87% or about 30% of the time.

60 Vbeta and 13 Jbeta primers were used in PCR. The data were produced by immunoSEQ multiplex PCR, yet TCRdb's version contains in-frame clones alone and is incomplete. Here the sample spans 99,000 or so clones, roughly three quarters being singletons. Trimming took 8 bases from V and 3 from J, leaving 24 bases between them. CDR3 length: 17 amino acids. Germline CDR1 LNHNV, CDR2 YYDKDF (reference sequence). With regard to this clone: The antigen is unknown.

The sequence was obtained from a male donor in good health and CMV-seronegative. Specimen: PBMCs. V is TRBV15 and J is TRBJ2-3; TRBD1 might be the D (6 bases). The CDR3 sequence: CATEGRSGETLTDTQYF. For the CDR3, the DNA is TGTGCCACCGAGGGGAGATCAGGGGAAACCCTTACAGATACGCAGTATTTT.